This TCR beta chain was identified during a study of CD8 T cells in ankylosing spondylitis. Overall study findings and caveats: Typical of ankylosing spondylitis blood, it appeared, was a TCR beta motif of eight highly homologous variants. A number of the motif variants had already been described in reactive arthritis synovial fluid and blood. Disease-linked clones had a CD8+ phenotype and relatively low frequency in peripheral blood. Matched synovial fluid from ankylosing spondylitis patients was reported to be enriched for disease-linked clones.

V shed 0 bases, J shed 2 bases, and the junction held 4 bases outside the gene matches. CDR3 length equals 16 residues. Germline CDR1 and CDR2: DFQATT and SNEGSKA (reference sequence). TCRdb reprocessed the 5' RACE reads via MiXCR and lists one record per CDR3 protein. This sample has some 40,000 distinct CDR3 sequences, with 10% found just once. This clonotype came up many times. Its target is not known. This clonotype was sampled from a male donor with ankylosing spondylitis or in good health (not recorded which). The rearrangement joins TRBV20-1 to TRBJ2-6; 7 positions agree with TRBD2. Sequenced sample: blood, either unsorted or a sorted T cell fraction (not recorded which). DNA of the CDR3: TGCAGTGCTAGAGATCGCCGGGGGGCTGGGGCCAACGTCCTGACTTTC. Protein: CSARDRRGAGANVLTF.